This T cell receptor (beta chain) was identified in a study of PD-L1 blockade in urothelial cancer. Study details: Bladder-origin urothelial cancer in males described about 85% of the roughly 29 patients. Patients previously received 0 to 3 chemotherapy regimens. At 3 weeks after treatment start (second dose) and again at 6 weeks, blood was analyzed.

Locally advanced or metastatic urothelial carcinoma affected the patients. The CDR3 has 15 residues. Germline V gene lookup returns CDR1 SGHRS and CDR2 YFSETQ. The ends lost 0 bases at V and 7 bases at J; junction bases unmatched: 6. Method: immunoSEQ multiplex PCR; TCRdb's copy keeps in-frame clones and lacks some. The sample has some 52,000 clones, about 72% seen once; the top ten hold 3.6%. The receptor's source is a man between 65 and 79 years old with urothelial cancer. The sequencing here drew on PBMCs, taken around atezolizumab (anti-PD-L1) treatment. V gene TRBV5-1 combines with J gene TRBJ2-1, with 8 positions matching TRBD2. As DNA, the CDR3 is TGCGCCAGCAGCTTGGCCCCAGCGGGAGCGAATGAGCAGTTCTTC. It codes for CASSLAPAGANEQFF.